These T cell receptor beta chains were read from a single sample in a study of shared clonotypes between healthy human individuals. Clones were read by immunoSEQ multiplex PCR, and TCRdb kept only the in-frame ones, dropping some. This sample has roughly 2.1 million clones, with just over 90% found just once. Sequencing input: naive CD8+ T cells from PBMCs. These receptors were collected from a man in his late teens or twenties in good health. Some clones in this sample may be carry-over from other donors' samples. Both conserved end residues are trimmed from each CDR3. The order of the fields is V gene, CDR3 length, CDR3 protein.

v_call: TRBV19
cdr3_length: 15
cdr3_aa: ASSIGTGASGGNTIY

v_call: TRBV10-2
cdr3_length: 11
cdr3_aa: ASRGVTNYGYT

v_call: TRBV5-4
cdr3_length: 12
cdr3_aa: ASSFKQGAFGYT

v_call: TRBV7-9
cdr3_length: 10
cdr3_aa: ASSLEGHEQF

v_call: TRBV27
cdr3_length: 9
cdr3_aa: ASRTGYGYT

v_call: TRBV21-1
cdr3_length: 14
cdr3_aa: ASSNMTSGLQETQY

v_call: TRBV6-5
cdr3_length: 13
cdr3_aa: ASSYTPDPTGELF

v_call: TRBV7-9
cdr3_length: 10
cdr3_aa: ASSPASRGAF

v_call: TRBV19
cdr3_length: 13
cdr3_aa: ASCVSGTANTEAF

v_call: TRBV7-9
cdr3_length: 13
cdr3_aa: ASSPRGPLSYEQY

v_call: TRBV5-1
cdr3_length: 12
cdr3_aa: ASSFGQANYGYT

v_call: TRBV4-3
cdr3_length: 9
cdr3_aa: ASSQGVEQY

v_call: TRBV4-2
cdr3_length: 15
cdr3_aa: ASSQASRREFKNIQY

v_call: TRBV5-5
cdr3_length: 11
cdr3_aa: ASSWEGNTEAF

v_call: TRBV7-9
cdr3_length: 8
cdr3_aa: ASIGDEQF

v_call: TRBV4-1
cdr3_length: 14
cdr3_aa: ASSQDKLAGVVKQY

v_call: TRBV7-6
cdr3_length: 14
cdr3_aa: ASSLAHNQNTGELF

v_call: TRBV19
cdr3_length: 12
cdr3_aa: ASTAPWENNEQF

v_call: TRBV13
cdr3_length: 11
cdr3_aa: TIGLAASGEQF

v_call: TRBV7-9
cdr3_length: 14
cdr3_aa: ASSGTGNGLSYEQY

v_call: TRBV29-1
cdr3_length: 10
cdr3_aa: SGRRGRNEQY

v_call: TRBV6-5
cdr3_length: 14
cdr3_aa: ASSYSLDESINEQF

v_call: TRBV7-3
cdr3_length: 14
cdr3_aa: ASSPSTSGVYNEQF

v_call: TRBV7-9
cdr3_length: 12
cdr3_aa: ASSPDRASDTQY

v_call: TRBV5-6
cdr3_length: 11
cdr3_aa: ASSLGENTEAF

v_call: TRBV27
cdr3_length: 14
cdr3_aa: ASSLKYPGRGDTQY

v_call: TRBV6-4
cdr3_length: 9
cdr3_aa: ASSEAGSYT

v_call: TRBV16
cdr3_length: 15
cdr3_aa: ASSQYSTGGAWYEQY

v_call: TRBV13
cdr3_length: 11
cdr3_aa: ASSLERAYEQY

v_call: TRBV5-1
cdr3_length: 12
cdr3_aa: ASSDRTGDDTQY

v_call: TRBV27
cdr3_length: 12
cdr3_aa: ASSFSGPNTEAF

v_call: TRBV14
cdr3_length: 13
cdr3_aa: ASSLPGQKNTEAF

v_call: TRBV14
cdr3_length: 14
cdr3_aa: ASSQEGPTLNTEAF

v_call: TRBV19
cdr3_length: 11
cdr3_aa: ASSIAGTTEAF

v_call: TRBV5-1
cdr3_length: 10
cdr3_aa: ASSPRAGEAF

v_call: TRBV19
cdr3_length: 13
cdr3_aa: ASSPLGTGGTEAF

v_call: TRBV11-2
cdr3_length: 11
cdr3_aa: ASSLYGDYEQY

v_call: TRBV11-2
cdr3_length: 10
cdr3_aa: ASSSIADEQF

v_call: TRBV7-2
cdr3_length: 9
cdr3_aa: ASSTYNEQF

v_call: TRBV5-6
cdr3_length: 13
cdr3_aa: ASSLASDLNQPQH

v_call: TRBV7-6
cdr3_length: 12
cdr3_aa: ASSLRVRADEQF

v_call: TRBV5-1
cdr3_length: 14
cdr3_aa: ASSLGPEDWNQPQH

v_call: TRBV4-3
cdr3_length: 12
cdr3_aa: ASSQDRGRDTQY

v_call: TRBV10-3
cdr3_length: 11
cdr3_aa: AISAWGSTEAF

v_call: TRBV19
cdr3_length: 14
cdr3_aa: ASTNWGERVAGELF

v_call: TRBV29-1
cdr3_length: 14
cdr3_aa: SAGGGQGAKVYEQY